The subject of this entry is one T cell receptor (beta chain). A few counts support this clonotype. Its antigen is still unknown. There are no base qualities to consult, and no much larger clone falls within one base. Clipping removes 5 bases from V and 5 bases from J, with 5 as the unmatched junction base count. From its cysteine to its phenylalanine, the CDR3 spans 15 amino acids. Only the CDR3 DNA stays, 45 bases, in frame from base 1. CDR1 SGHTA and CDR2 FQGNSA were looked up in the germline V gene. Library creation used 5' RACE. Instrument used: Illumina HiSeq 2500. The second PCR ran for about 7 to 11 cycles and used a J-beta primer mix along with a sample-barcoded 5' primer. A unique molecular identifier was introduced onto each TCR beta cDNA molecule by a template-switch 5' adaptor carrying 12 random nucleotides. Each sample yielded at least 2.5 million CDR3-containing paired-end reads. First-strand cDNA synthesis was performed from all RNA using the Mint cDNA synthesis kit, with priming by a TRBC-specific oligonucleotide. All cDNA was treated with uracil-DNA glycosylase and then went through a first 18-cycle PCR with the universal primers M1SS and BC2_uni_R. From the authors' description of their analysis: For normalization, 1 million high-quality reads, each with a distinct molecular identifier, were randomly selected from each sample. Reads sharing molecular identifiers were discarded rather than binned into consensus sequences. MiTCR, set to a Q25 quality threshold and the strictest error-elimination algorithm, was used for CDR3 identification, clonotype clustering and error correction. Lower-bound total TCR beta diversity was estimated with a nonparametric unseen species model using Euler transformation. TCRdb reworked the public reads: Q25 trimming with fastp, MiXCR clone assembly, productive beta chains retained. Rows matching on CDR3 protein sequence are summarized as one entry with the most common DNA and genes. V and J calls and clone size were set by TCRdb, not the authors. The sample table records hundreds of thousands of distinct CDR3 sequences; about half of these occur just once. Under 35% of the sample goes to the ten largest clones.

This entry belongs to a study of blood T cells in healthy people across ages (dated by TCRdb to about 2015). For the wider study: Template switching captured roughly one uniquely barcoded TCR beta cDNA molecule per two T cells in model experiments. Age-related changes in TCR beta repertoire diversity were measured in the study by deep sequencing normalized with unique cDNA molecular identifiers. Donors of different ages were randomly distributed across sequencing lanes to avoid experimental bias. The donors were split into four age groups: young (average 16 years), middle-aged (roughly 39), aged (approximately 60) and long-lived (roughly 80). For two donors (one aged 18 to 29 and one aged 80 or older), the study analyzed two additional independent replicas of 1 million unique cDNA reads from the same blood draw. Study-level results and caveats: Observed TCR beta diversity correlated strongly with the percentage of naive T cells measured by flow cytometry. Because profiling used bulk unsorted PBMCs, naive and antigen-experienced compartments could not be compared conclusively. Observed TCR beta diversity per million T cells fell roughly linearly with age, and a significant reduction was already apparent by age around 40. Donor CMV infection status was unknown, potentially confounding age-related changes in expanded clonotypes. The long-lived group showed more naive CD4+ T cells, fewer expanded clones and increased TCR diversity than the aged group, suggesting age selection. Estimates of total diversity based on one million sequenced T cells were considered lower bounds and underestimates.

The roughly 39 donors, aged about 6 to 95 years, were systemically healthy Caucasian individuals from Russia. About 9.8 milliliters of peripheral blood were drawn from each donor into EDTA-treated Vacutainer tubes. Ficoll-Paque density-gradient centrifugation was used to isolate PBMCs, with at least 6 million per sample. Total RNA, at least 6 micrograms per sample, was extracted from PBMCs with Trizol reagent. The percentages of naive CD45RAhigh/CD27high T cells were determined by flow cytometry on a PBMC aliquot from every donor. The source material was blood. This sequence was found in a woman aged 55-75 years in good health. This chain is built from TRBV7-2 and TRBJ2-5, with 13 central nucleotides matching TRBD2. CDR3 region: CASSPMTSGRETQYF. DNA sequence: TGTGCCAGCAGCCCAATGACTAGCGGGAGGGAGACCCAGTACTTC.